Following are 14 T cell receptor beta chains from one sample sequenced in a study of human T cells and chemical hapten exposure. TCRdb recomputed calls from the RACE reads with MiXCR, one row per CDR3 protein. Among 80,000 to 100,000 distinct CDR3 sequences, 27% were seen once, and the ten largest hold 10%. The time point here: patch test 3, about 24 weeks after DPC sensitization. Treatment reported: therapeutic diphenylcyclopropenone sensitization with weekly scalp DPC. Material: whole blood, obtained in connection with sensitization to the hapten diphenylcyclopropenone (DPC). These receptors were collected from a man in his forties with alopecia areata. Some clones in this sample may be carry-over from other donors' samples.

The chain uses TRBV6-2 or TRBV6-3 and TRBJ2-1; D is unresolved. Germline values: CDR1 MNHEY, CDR2 SVGEGT. The CDR3 contains 10 residues. Between the trimmed V and J ends, which lost 6 bases and 8 bases, there was a span of 5 bases. CDR3 protein: CASSDDEQFF. CDR3 in DNA: TGTGCCAGCAGCGATGATGAGCAGTTCTTC.

This clonotype showed up just a few times. The chain couples TRBV28 to TRBJ2-2; D not certain. In germline, CDR1 is MDHEN, CDR2 SYDVKM. Trimming stripped 3 bases from V and 6 bases from J, with 17 bases between. This CDR3 region has 16 residues. The CDR3 DNA follows: TGTGCCAGCAGTTTGTCGACATGGGGTCTATCCGGGGAGCTGTTTTTT. Translation gives CASSLSTWGLSGELFF.

V usage is TRBV11-2 and J usage is TRBJ2-3; TRBD1 aligns across 8 bases. CDR1 and CDR2 from the germline V gene are SGHAT and FQNNGV. This CDR3 spans 16 amino acids. With 1 base clipped from V and 1 base from J, the junction kept 4 bases outside the gene matches. The CDR3 spells CASSLGPTGGTDTQYF. In nucleotides, the CDR3 is TGTGCCAGCAGCTTAGGTCCGACAGGGGGCACAGATACGCAGTATTTT.

This chain links TRBV7-8 with TRBJ2-7, with D possibly being TRBD1 (6 bases). V was pared by 4 bases and J by 0 bases, with 16 bases between. Germline CDR1 is SGHVS and CDR2 is FQNEAQ. The CDR3 loop spans 16 amino acids. The CDR3 DNA sequence: TGTGCCAGCAGCTCTGGACAGTCGCTGATCTCCTACGAGCAGTACTTC. This gives the protein CASSSGQSLISYEQYF. Together with reference TRBV7-8 and TRBJ2-7, the CDR3 gives the full variable domain: GAGVSQSPRYKVAKRGQDVALRCDPISGHVSLFWYQQALGQGPEFLTYFQNEAQLDKSGLPSDRFFAERPEGSVSTLKIQRTQQEDSAVYLCASSSGQSLISYEQYFGPGTRLTVT.

The chain employs TRBV6-4 and TRBJ1-6; D gene ambiguous. The CDR3 runs to 13 residues. Germline loops: CDR1 MRHNA, CDR2 SNTAGT. V gave up 2 bases and J gave up 5 bases, with 4 bases separating them. The CDR3 protein is CASSDGDNSPLHF. Written as DNA, the CDR3 is TGTGCCAGCAGTGACGGCGATAATTCACCCCTCCACTTT.

The rearrangement links TRBV12-3 or TRBV12-4 to TRBJ2-2; TRBD2 matches at 10 bases. V shed 5 bases, J shed 4 bases, and the junction held 16 bases outside the gene matches. The length of the CDR3 is 19 residues. CDR3 DNA sequence: TGTGCCAGCAGTCCTCAGCCGGGGACTAGCGTCAAGTTCACCGGGGAGCTGTTTTTT. This translates into CASSPQPGTSVKFTGELFF.

This sequence joins TRBV7-9 and TRBJ2-6, with D unclear. Germline CDR1 and CDR2: SEHNR and FQNEAQ (reference sequence). The CDR3 contains 17 residues. Trimming cost V 4 bases and J 4 bases, with 17 bases left between them. CDR3 DNA: TGTGCCAGCAGCTCCGCAGGTGGCGCGACCGGGGCCAACGTCCTGACTTTC. As protein: CASSSAGGATGANVLTF.

This clonotype was recorded a few times. The V and J genes are TRBV27 and TRBJ2-7; 9 positions match TRBD2. Germline V gives CDR1 MNHEY, CDR2 SMNVEV (reference sequence). Germline trimming cut 1 base from V and 10 bases from J; bases unmatched to any gene: 8. The CDR3 is made up of 14 amino acids. The CDR3 region is CASSLYASGDIQYF. CDR3 sequence (DNA): TGTGCCAGCAGTTTATACGCTAGCGGGGACATCCAGTACTTC.

This rearrangement joins TRBV29-1 to TRBJ2-1; 10 bases line up with TRBD1. Germline CDR1 reads SQVTM; CDR2 reads ANQGSEA. V was clipped by 6 bases and J by 8 bases; unmatched bases: 13. This CDR3 spans 15 amino acids. Here the CDR3 reads CSVEHRDRGIDEQFF. CDR3 coding DNA: TGCAGCGTCGAACACCGGGACAGGGGAATCGATGAGCAGTTCTTC.

The V gene is TRBV6-1, the J gene TRBJ1-5; tentative D call: TRBD1 (5 bases). Germline CDR1 reads MNHNS; CDR2 reads SASEGT. The V end lost 3 bases, the J end lost 5 bases, and 11 bases lay between the germline ends. This CDR3 contains 14 residues. The CDR3 sequence is CASSDRVRDQPQHF. The CDR3 nucleotides are TGTGCCAGCAGTGACAGGGTTCGGGATCAGCCCCAGCATTTT.

The V and J genes are TRBV5-4 and TRBJ1-5, with 7 bases fitting TRBD1. There are 14 residues in the CDR3. After removal of 4 bases from V and 6 bases from J, the junction contained 7 bases not matched to a gene. Germline values: CDR1 SGHNT, CDR2 YYREEE (reference sequence). The CDR3 DNA is TGTGCCAGCAGCCGACAGGGTGAAGGTCAGCCCCAGCATTTT. This translates into CASSRQGEGQPQHF.

The chain joins TRBV13 to TRBJ1-1; D perhaps matches TRBD1 (5 bases). From germline, CDR1 is PRHDT and CDR2 FYEKMQ (reference sequence). This CDR3 has 16 residues. Trimming took off 3 bases at V and 1 base at J, with 15 bases between the two ends. CDR3 sequence: CASSLGGRGRNTEAFF. CDR3 bases: TGTGCCAGCAGCTTGGGGGGTCGAGGGAGGAACACTGAAGCTTTCTTT.

This clonotype turned up a few times. J is TRBJ2-3 and V is TRBV20-1, with 9 bases identical to TRBD2. The CDR3 extends over 13 amino acids. V was clipped by 1 base and J by 8 bases; unmatched bases: 4. From germline, CDR1 is DFQATT and CDR2 SNEGSKA (reference sequence). The CDR3 region is CSARVAGAATQYF. CDR3 nucleotides: TGCAGTGCTAGAGTAGCGGGAGCGGCTACGCAGTATTTT.

This clonotype was recorded a few times. V and J are TRBV6-1 and TRBJ2-3; the match to TRBD1 covers 7 bases. Germline lookup yields CDR1 MNHNS and CDR2 SASEGT. This CDR3 is 15 amino acids long. Trimming cost V 1 base and J 4 bases; bases outside gene matches: 5. Here the CDR3 DNA reads TGTGCCAGCAGTGAAGGAATCGGACAGGCAGATACGCAGTATTTT. The encoded protein is CASSEGIGQADTQYF.